This T cell receptor (beta chain) was sequenced during a study of neoadjuvant anti-PD-1 for oral cavity cancer. Study-level background: Before surgery, most patients got three to four biweekly 3 mg/kg nivolumab doses. Around day 43, patients without progression received a fourth nivolumab dose before surgery.

The protocol was immunoSEQ multiplex PCR, while the TCRdb copy is restricted to in-frame clones and leaves out a portion. The sample contains about 6,600 clones, roughly 45% of which appear only once. Sequencing was performed on tumor tissue, taken before nivolumab (anti-PD-1) treatment. This clonotype was sampled from a person aged 40-85 years with oral cavity squamous cell carcinoma.

Here the CDR3 reads CASTNRGGFSGNTIYF. The CDR3 nucleotides read TGTGCCAGCACCAACCGGGGGGGGTTCTCTGGAAACACCATATATTTT. The chain links TRBV2 to TRBJ1-3; tentatively, D is TRBD1 (5 bases). Trimming pared 7 bases from V and 0 bases from J, leaving 16 bases between. The CDR3 sequence is 16 residues long. CDR1 is SNHLY, CDR2 FYNNEI, per germline. Drawing the rest from reference TRBV2 and TRBJ1-3, the complete variable domain is EPEVTQTPSHQVTQMGQEVILRCVPISNHLYFYWYRQILGQKVEFLVSFYNNEISEKSEIFDDQFSVERPDGSNFTLKIRSTKLEDSAMYFCASTNRGGFSGNTIYFGEGSWLTVV.